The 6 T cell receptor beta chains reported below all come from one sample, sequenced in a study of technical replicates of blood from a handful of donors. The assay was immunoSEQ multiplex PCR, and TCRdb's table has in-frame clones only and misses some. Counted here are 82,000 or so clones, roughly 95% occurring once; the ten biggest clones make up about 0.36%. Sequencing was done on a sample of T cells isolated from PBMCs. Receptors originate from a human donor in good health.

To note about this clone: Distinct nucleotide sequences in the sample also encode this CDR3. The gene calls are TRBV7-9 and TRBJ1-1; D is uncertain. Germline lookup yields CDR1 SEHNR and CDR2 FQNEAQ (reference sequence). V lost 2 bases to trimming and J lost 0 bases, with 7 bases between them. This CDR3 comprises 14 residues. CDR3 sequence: CASSLSAVNTEAFF. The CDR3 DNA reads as TGTGCCAGCAGCTTAAGTGCGGTGAACACTGAAGCTTTCTTT.

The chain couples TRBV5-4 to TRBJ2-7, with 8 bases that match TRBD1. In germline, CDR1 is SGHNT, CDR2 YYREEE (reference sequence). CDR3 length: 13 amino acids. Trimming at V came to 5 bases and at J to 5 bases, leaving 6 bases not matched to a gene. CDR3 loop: CASSIGQGDEQYF. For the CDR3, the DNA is TGTGCCAGCAGTATAGGACAGGGCGACGAGCAGTACTTC.

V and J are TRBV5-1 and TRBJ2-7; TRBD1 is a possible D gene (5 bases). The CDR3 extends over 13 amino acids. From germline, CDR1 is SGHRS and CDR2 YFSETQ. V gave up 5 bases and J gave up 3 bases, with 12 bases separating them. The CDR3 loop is CASRRTDNYEQYF. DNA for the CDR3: TGCGCCAGCAGGAGGACGGACAACTACGAGCAGTACTTC.

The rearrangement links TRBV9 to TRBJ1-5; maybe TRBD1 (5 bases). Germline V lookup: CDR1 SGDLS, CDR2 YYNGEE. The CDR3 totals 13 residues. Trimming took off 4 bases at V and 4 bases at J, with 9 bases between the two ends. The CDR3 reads CASSTGENQPQHF. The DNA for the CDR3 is TGTGCCAGCAGCACAGGAGAAAATCAGCCCCAGCATTTT.

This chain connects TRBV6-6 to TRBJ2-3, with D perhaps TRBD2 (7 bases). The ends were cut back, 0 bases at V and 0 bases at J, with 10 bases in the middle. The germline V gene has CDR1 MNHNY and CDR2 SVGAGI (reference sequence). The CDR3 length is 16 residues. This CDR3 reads CASSYSGGASTDTQYF. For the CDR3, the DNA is TGTGCCAGCAGTTACTCGGGGGGGGCTAGCACAGATACGCAGTATTTT.

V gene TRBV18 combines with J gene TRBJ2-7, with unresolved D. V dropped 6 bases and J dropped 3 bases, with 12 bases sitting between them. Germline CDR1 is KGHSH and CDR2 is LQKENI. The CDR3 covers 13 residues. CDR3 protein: CASSQDTYYEQYF. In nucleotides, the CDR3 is TGTGCCAGCTCTCAAGACACGTACTACGAGCAGTACTTC.